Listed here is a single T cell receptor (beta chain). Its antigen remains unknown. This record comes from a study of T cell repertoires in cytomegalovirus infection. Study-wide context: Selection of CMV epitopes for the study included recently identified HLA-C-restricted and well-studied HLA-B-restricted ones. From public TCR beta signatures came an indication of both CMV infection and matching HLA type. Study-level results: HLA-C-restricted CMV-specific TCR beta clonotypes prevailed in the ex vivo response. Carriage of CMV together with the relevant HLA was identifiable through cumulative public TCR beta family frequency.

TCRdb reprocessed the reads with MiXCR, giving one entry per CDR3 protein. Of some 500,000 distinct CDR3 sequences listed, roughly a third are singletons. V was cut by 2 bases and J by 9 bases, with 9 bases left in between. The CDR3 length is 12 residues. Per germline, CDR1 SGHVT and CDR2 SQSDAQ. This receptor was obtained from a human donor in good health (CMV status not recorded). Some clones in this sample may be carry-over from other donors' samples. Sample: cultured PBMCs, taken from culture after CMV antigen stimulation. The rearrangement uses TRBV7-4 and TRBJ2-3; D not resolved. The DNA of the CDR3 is TGTGCCAGCAGCTTAAACCCCGGGACGCAGTATTTT. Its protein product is CASSLNPGTQYF. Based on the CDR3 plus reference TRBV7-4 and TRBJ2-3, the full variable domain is GAGVSQSPRYKVAKRGRDVALRCDSISGHVTLYWYRQTLGQGSEVLTYSQSDAQRDKSGRPSGRFSAERPERSVSTLKIQRTEQGDSAVYLCASSLNPGTQYFGPGTRLTVL.